A single TCR beta chain is shown here with its context. Antigen specificity is unknown. PCR employed 60 Vbeta and 13 Jbeta primers. Produced via immunoSEQ multiplex PCR; TCRdb's table is partial and in-frame only. The sample consists of some 130,000 clones, roughly 65% of them appearing once. This entry comes from a study of cytomegalovirus exposure and HLA in healthy donors. Study summary: Among the 400 or so donors who were genotyped, about 80% fell in the genetic ancestry cluster that is associated with self-reported Caucasian donors.

Findings and caveats of the study: One later analysis reportedly identified an Asian-associated ancestry cluster that showed fewer N-insertions than the roughly 620-donor mean. TCR beta V segments were, for the most part, productive about 87% or about 30% of the time in an earlier analysis. A missense DCLRE1C variant was associated with V- and J-gene trimming of TCR beta chains in a later analysis, and an independent cohort replicated the association.

Sequences were obtained from PBMCs. The TCR sequence derives from a man aged 35 to 55 in good health and CMV-seropositive.

In DNA, the CDR3 is TGTGCCAGCAGACACGGGACAGGGAAATCCTACGAGCAGTACTTC. This gives the protein CASRHGTGKSYEQYF. This sequence joins TRBV6-5 and TRBJ2-7, with TRBD1 matching over 9 bases. The CDR3 runs to 15 residues. V was clipped by 6 bases and J by 1 base; unmatched bases: 7. The germline V gene encodes CDR1 MNHEY and CDR2 SVGAGI.